The 25 T cell receptor beta chains below all came from one sample that was sequenced in a study of response to subunit inactivated influenza vaccine (dated by TCRdb to the late 2010s). Library generation was performed with RT-PCR. Sequencing instrument: Illumina HiSeq 2500. The raw public data were reprocessed by TCRdb itself: fastp quality trimming at Q25, MiXCR clonotype calling, in-frame beta chains only. Entries that share a CDR3 protein sequence are merged under the most common genes and DNA. This sample has about 620,000 distinct CDR3 sequences in its table, and around 10% of those were observed once. Of the sample, about 11% is held by the ten largest clones. The same specimen was also included in a second study, on T cells expressing NK-cell markers. As that second study puts it: The TCR beta cDNA libraries were made using 5'RACE template switching, a step that added both a universal primer site and unique molecular identifiers.

This specimen consisted of PBMCs from blood, obtained on the day of vaccination. These receptors all stem from a man aged 45-65 years who received an inactivated influenza vaccine. Donor details come from another sample of the same person, matched by shared clones.

This rearrangement joins TRBV4-3 to TRBJ2-2, with TRBD2 matching over 13 bases. V was clipped by 3 bases and J by 4 bases; unmatched bases: 2. Germline-derived CDR1 and CDR2 are LGHNA and YSLEER. This CDR3 is 16 amino acids long. The CDR3 sequence is CASSHRTSGSTGELFF. Here the CDR3 DNA reads TGCGCCAGCAGCCATCGGACTAGCGGGAGCACCGGGGAGCTGTTTTTT.

This clonotype was detected many times. The chain combines TRBV11-2 with TRBJ2-3; unclear D gene. From germline, CDR1 is SGHAT and CDR2 FQNNGV. Trimming took 0 bases from V and 4 from J, leaving 8 bases between them. CDR3 length: 14 residues. Here the CDR3 reads CASSLDPSPDTQYF. As DNA, the CDR3 is TGTGCCAGCAGCTTAGATCCCTCCCCAGATACGCAGTATTTT.

The chain has TRBV7-9 and TRBJ1-2, with 8 positions matching TRBD1. CDR3 length: 15 residues. Trimming cost V 5 bases and J 7 bases; bases outside gene matches: 12. Germline lookup yields CDR1 SEHNR and CDR2 FQNEAQ (reference sequence). CDR3 protein: CASSLLGQGGSGYTF. CDR3 DNA: TGTGCCAGCAGCCTACTCGGACAGGGCGGGAGTGGCTACACCTTC.

This clonotype was counted at least ten times. The chain combines TRBV11-1 with TRBJ2-2; D gene uncertain. The ends were cut back, 2 bases at V and 6 bases at J, with 10 bases in the middle. CDR1 and CDR2 (germline): SGHAT, FQDESV (reference sequence). CDR3 length equals 14 residues. CDR3 amino acids: CASSLLGSAGELFF. In DNA, the CDR3 is TGTGCCAGCAGCTTACTGGGGTCGGCCGGGGAGCTGTTTTTT.

This clonotype has only a few counts. This sequence joins TRBV27 and TRBJ2-7, with 8 nucleotides matching TRBD1. The CDR3 is 14 amino acids. Per the germline V gene, CDR1 is MNHEY and CDR2 is SMNVEV (reference sequence). J was trimmed by 2 bases and V by 4 bases; bases with no gene match: 4. The chain's CDR3 is CASSSTRGPYEQYF. The CDR3 DNA reads as TGTGCCAGCAGTTCCACCAGGGGGCCCTACGAGCAGTACTTC.

This clonotype has only a few counts. This rearrangement joins TRBV19 to TRBJ1-1; the D is unclear. The CDR3 sequence is 14 residues long. V lost 6 bases and J 4 bases, leaving 15 bases between the germline ends. Looked up from germline, CDR1 is LNHDA and CDR2 is SQIVND (reference sequence). The CDR3 region is CASRLSGISTEAFF. CDR3 in DNA: TGTGCCAGTAGGCTAAGTGGTATTAGCACTGAAGCTTTCTTT.

The gene calls are TRBV5-1 and TRBJ2-2; D possibly uses TRBD1 or TRBD2 (5 bases each). The germline gives CDR1 SGHRS, CDR2 YFSETQ. The length of the CDR3 is 16 residues. The V end lost 4 bases, the J end lost 2 bases, and 15 bases lay between the germline ends. CDR3 DNA sequence: TGCGCCAGCAGCCGACCGGGAAGGGGAAACACCGGGGAGCTGTTTTTT. This gives the protein CASSRPGRGNTGELFF.

This chain uses TRBV6-2 or TRBV6-3 with TRBJ2-2, with D tentatively TRBD2 (6 bases). CDR1 MNHEY and CDR2 SVGEGT come from the germline V gene. The CDR3 loop spans 20 amino acids. V lost 6 bases and J 4 bases, leaving 30 bases between the germline ends. The CDR3 here is CASSYKRRYPIGRGTGELFF. In DNA form, the CDR3 reads TGTGCCAGCAGCTACAAAAGACGGTACCCTATCGGGAGAGGCACCGGGGAGCTGTTTTTT.

This clonotype was counted between two and nine times. This rearrangement joins TRBV12-3 or TRBV12-4 to TRBJ1-1; D remains unclear. V was shortened by 6 bases and J by 1 base, with 12 bases between the two germline ends. The CDR3 is 14 residues long. The CDR3 DNA is TGTGCCAGCAGCTCCCAGCGGGGGAACACTGAAGCTTTCTTT. This sequence encodes CASSSQRGNTEAFF.

The sample holds many counts of this clonotype. The chain joins TRBV24-1 to TRBJ2-2; perhaps D is TRBD1 or TRBD2 (5 bases each). This CDR3 spans 15 amino acids. Trimming removed 4 bases at V and 6 bases at J, with 14 bases between. Germline V gene data show CDR1 as KGHDR and CDR2 as SFDVKD. CDR3 amino acids: CATSEGRGAPGELFF. The CDR3 coding sequence is TGTGCCACCAGTGAAGGGCGAGGGGCACCCGGGGAGCTGTTTTTT.

This clonotype turned up a few times. J is TRBJ2-3 and V is TRBV4-3; TRBD1 agrees at 7 bases. Germline CDR1 LGHNA, CDR2 YSLEER. The CDR3 length is 15 residues. V lost 0 bases to trimming and J lost 4 bases; unmatched junction nucleotides: 4. The DNA of the CDR3 is TGCGCCAGCAGCCAAGAATCGGACAGGTCAGATACGCAGTATTTT. Translation gives CASSQESDRSDTQYF.

The gene calls are TRBV29-1 and TRBJ2-5; the D is unclear. CDR1 is SQVTM, CDR2 ANQGSEA, per germline. Trimming stripped 5 bases from V and 2 bases from J, with 15 bases between. CDR3 length: 14 residues. The CDR3, as DNA: TGCAGCGTTCCGGGCTATCAAGTACAAGAGACCCAGTACTTC. Protein: CSVPGYQVQETQYF.

This clonotype was found many times. This chain's CDR3 is CASSPLASSYNEQFF. The CDR3 nucleotides are TGTGCCAGCAGCCCGCTAGCCAGCTCCTACAATGAGCAGTTCTTC. This chain connects TRBV18 to TRBJ2-1; the D gene is possibly TRBD2 (5 bases). The V end lost 8 bases, the J end lost 0 bases, and 14 bases lay between the germline ends. Germline CDR1 KGHSH, CDR2 LQKENI. The CDR3 sequence is 15 residues long.

The V gene is TRBV4-2, the J gene TRBJ2-1, with a weak D call TRBD1 (5 bases). This CDR3 spans 12 amino acids. Deletions cut 1 base from V and 12 bases from J, with 10 bases between. CDR1 is LGHNA and CDR2 is YNFKEQ in the germline V gene. CDR3 coding DNA: TGTGCCAGCAGCCAAGTAGGGGAAGGGCAGTTCTTC. This encodes CASSQVGEGQFF.

The chain links TRBV5-1 to TRBJ2-7, with 10 bases lining up with TRBD1. Germline loops: CDR1 SGHRS, CDR2 YFSETQ. V dropped 3 bases and J dropped 3; count of bases not matched to a gene: 6. The CDR3 loop spans 15 amino acids. The CDR3 DNA sequence: TGCGCCAGCAGCTCGGGGGGACAGGGGAACTACGAGCAGTACTTC. Translated, it gives CASSSGGQGNYEQYF.

The CDR3 nucleotides are TGTGCCAGCAGTCTAAATCCAGGGCCAATCCTCTACGAGCAGTACTTC. It is translated as CASSLNPGPILYEQYF. This sequence joins TRBV7-6 and TRBJ2-7; a possible D gene is TRBD1 (5 bases). Trimming left V 6 bases short and J 3 bases short, with 21 bases between. This CDR3 has 16 amino acids. The V gene's germline CDR1 is SGHVS and CDR2 FNYEAQ.

This clonotype has more than one count but fewer than ten. The genes are TRBV20-1 and TRBJ2-2; 7 positions match TRBD2. This CDR3 is 15 amino acids long. CDR1 and CDR2 from the germline V gene are DFQATT and SNEGSKA (reference sequence). V trimming: 6 bases; J trimming: 4 bases; junction bases outside the gene matches: 11. The CDR3 protein is CSASKGLAVTGELFF. The DNA for the CDR3 is TGCAGTGCGAGCAAGGGTCTAGCGGTCACCGGGGAGCTGTTTTTT.

The rearrangement uses TRBV5-6 and TRBJ1-2; 8 bases line up with TRBD1. This CDR3 has 16 residues. Germline CDR1 is SGHDT and CDR2 is YYEEEE. The J segment lost 3 bases and the V segment lost 6 bases, leaving 13 bases of the junction unmatched. The CDR3 spells CASIFRAGGPHYGYTF. CDR3 DNA: TGTGCCAGCATTTTTAGGGCAGGGGGCCCTCACTATGGCTACACCTTC.

The V and J genes are TRBV28 and TRBJ2-7, with D maybe TRBD1 (6 bases). Trimming removed 4 bases at V and 4 bases at J, with 17 bases between. This CDR3 is built from 15 residues. CDR1 and CDR2 from the germline V gene are MDHEN and SYDVKM. The CDR3 loop reads CASSSSGAVAYEQYF. DNA of the CDR3: TGTGCCAGCAGTTCCTCAGGGGCGGTGGCTTACGAGCAGTACTTC.

This clonotype has more than one count but fewer than ten. The rearrangement links TRBV7-2 to TRBJ1-5; D unresolved. CDR3 length: 15 amino acids. Germline V gives CDR1 SGHTA, CDR2 FQGNSA. Trimming stripped 1 base from V and 4 bases from J, with 11 bases between. The CDR3 region is CASSLVGDPNQPQHF. The CDR3 nucleotides are TGTGCCAGCAGCTTAGTAGGTGACCCAAATCAGCCCCAGCATTTT.

Ten or more counts support this clonotype. V and J are TRBV11-2 and TRBJ2-7; TRBD1 matches 8 bases. Germline loops: CDR1 SGHAT, CDR2 FQNNGV. CDR3 size: 14 residues. The J segment lost 4 bases and the V segment lost 1 base, leaving 3 bases of the junction unmatched. CDR3 residues: CASSLGTGRYEQYF. CDR3 in DNA: TGTGCCAGCAGCTTAGGGACAGGGAGGTACGAGCAGTACTTC.

CDR3 coding DNA: TGTGCCAGCAGCTTAGAGGGGGGTGACATTCAGTACTTC. Encoded protein: CASSLEGGDIQYF. The chain combines TRBV7-2 with TRBJ2-4; D possibly uses TRBD1 or TRBD2 (6 bases each). The CDR3 sequence is 13 residues long. V lost 1 base and J lost 8, with 9 bases in between. Per the germline V gene, CDR1 is SGHTA and CDR2 is FQGNSA.

The J gene is TRBJ2-2, the V gene TRBV7-8; a weak D match, TRBD2 (5 bases). The CDR3 totals 15 residues. CDR1 and CDR2 from the germline V gene are SGHVS and FQNEAQ. With 1 base removed from V and 4 bases from J, the gap between germline ends came to 10 bases. In DNA, the CDR3 is TGTGCCAGCAGCTTAGAACTAGTAGGCACCGGGGAGCTGTTTTTT. Translated: CASSLELVGTGELFF.

This clonotype was found many times. This sequence joins TRBV12-3 or TRBV12-4 and TRBJ1-4; D perhaps matches TRBD1 (5 bases). V lost 6 bases, J lost 6 bases, and 23 bases lay in between. The CDR3 is 17 residues long. This CDR3 is CASSPGAGSGLYEKLFF. For the CDR3, the DNA is TGTGCCAGCAGCCCTGGGGCAGGGAGCGGCTTGTATGAAAAACTGTTTTTT.

This clonotype occurred a few times. The chain recombines TRBV20-1 with TRBJ2-7; TRBD1 aligns across 7 bases. Germline CDR1 is DFQATT and CDR2 is SNEGSKA (reference sequence). The CDR3 contains 12 residues. Germline trimming cut 5 bases from V and 0 bases from J; bases unmatched to any gene: 1. CDR3 region: CSASGGSYEQYF. The CDR3 DNA reads TGCAGTGCTTCAGGGGGCTCCTACGAGCAGTACTTC.